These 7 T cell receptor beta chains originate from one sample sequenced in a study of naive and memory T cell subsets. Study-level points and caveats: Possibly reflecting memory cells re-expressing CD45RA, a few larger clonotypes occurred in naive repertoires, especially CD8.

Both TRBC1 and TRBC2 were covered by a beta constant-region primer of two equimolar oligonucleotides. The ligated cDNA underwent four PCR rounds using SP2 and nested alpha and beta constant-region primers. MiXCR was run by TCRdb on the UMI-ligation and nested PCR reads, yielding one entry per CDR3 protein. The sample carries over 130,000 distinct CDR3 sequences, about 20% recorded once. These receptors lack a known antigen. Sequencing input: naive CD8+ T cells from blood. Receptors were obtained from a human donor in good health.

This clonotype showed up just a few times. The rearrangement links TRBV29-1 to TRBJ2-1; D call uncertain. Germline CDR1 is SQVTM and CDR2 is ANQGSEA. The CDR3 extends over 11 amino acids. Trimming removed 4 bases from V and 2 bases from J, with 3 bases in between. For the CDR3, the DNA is TGCAGCGTTGCGGCCTACAATGAGCAGTTCTTC. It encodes CSVAAYNEQFF.

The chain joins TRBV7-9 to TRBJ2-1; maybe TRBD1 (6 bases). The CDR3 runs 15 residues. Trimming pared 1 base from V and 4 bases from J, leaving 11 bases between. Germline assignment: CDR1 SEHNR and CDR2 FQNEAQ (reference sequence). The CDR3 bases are TGTGCCAGCAGCTTAGAAGGGACAAATTACAATGAGCAGTTCTTC. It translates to CASSLEGTNYNEQFF. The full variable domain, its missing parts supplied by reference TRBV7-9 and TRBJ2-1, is DTGVSQNPRHKITKRGQNVTFRCDPISEHNRLYWYRQTLGQGPEFLTYFQNEAQLEKSRLLSDRFSAERPKGSFSTLEIQRTEQGDSAMYLCASSLEGTNYNEQFFGPGTRLTVL.

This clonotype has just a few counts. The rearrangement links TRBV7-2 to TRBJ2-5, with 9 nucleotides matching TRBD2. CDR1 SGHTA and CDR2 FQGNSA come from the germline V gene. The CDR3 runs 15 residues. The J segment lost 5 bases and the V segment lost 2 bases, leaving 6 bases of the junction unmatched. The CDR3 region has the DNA TGTGCCAGCAGCTTATGGCGGGAGGGCCGGGAGACCCAGTACTTC. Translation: CASSLWREGRETQYF. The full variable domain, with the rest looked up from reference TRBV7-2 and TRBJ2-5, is GAGVSQSPSNKVTEKGKDVELRCDPISGHTALYWYRQSLGQGLEFLIYFQGNSAPDKSGLPSDRFSAERTGGSVSTLTIQRTQQEDSAVYLCASSLWREGRETQYFGPGTRLLVL.

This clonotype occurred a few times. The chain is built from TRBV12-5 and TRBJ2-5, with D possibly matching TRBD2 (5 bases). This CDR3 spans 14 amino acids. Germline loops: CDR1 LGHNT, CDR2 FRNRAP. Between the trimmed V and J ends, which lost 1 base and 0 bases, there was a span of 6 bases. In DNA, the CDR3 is TGTGCTAGTGGTTTGGCAGCGGACCAAGAGACCCAGTACTTC. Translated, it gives CASGLAADQETQYF.

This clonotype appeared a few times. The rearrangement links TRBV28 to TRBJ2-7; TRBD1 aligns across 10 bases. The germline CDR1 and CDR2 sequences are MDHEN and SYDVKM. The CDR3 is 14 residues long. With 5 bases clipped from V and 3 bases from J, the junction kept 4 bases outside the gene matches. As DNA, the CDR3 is TGTGCCAGCAGTCTTGGGACAGGGGTCTACGAGCAGTACTTC. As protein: CASSLGTGVYEQYF.

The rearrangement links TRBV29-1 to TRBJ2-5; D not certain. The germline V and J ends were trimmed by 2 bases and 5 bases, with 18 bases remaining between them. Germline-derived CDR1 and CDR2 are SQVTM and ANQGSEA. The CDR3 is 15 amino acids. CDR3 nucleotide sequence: TGCAGCGTTGAAAATCCGTCAGAGAGGATTGAGACCCAGTACTTC. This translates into CSVENPSERIETQYF.

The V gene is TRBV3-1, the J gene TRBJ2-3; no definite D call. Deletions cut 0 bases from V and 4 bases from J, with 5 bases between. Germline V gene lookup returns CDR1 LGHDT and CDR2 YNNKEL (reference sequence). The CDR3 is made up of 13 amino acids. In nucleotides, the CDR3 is TGTGCCAGCAGCCAAGATAGCCCAGATACGCAGTATTTT. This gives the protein CASSQDSPDTQYF.